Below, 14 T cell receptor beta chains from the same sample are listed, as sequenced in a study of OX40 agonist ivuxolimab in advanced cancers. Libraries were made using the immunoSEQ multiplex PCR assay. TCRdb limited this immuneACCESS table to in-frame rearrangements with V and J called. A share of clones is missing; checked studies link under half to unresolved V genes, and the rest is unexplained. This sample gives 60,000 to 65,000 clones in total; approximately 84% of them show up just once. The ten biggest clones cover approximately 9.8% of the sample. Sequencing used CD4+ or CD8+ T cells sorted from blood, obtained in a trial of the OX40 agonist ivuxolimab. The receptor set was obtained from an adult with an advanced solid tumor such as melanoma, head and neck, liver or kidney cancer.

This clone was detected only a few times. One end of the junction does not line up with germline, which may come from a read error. In DNA, the CDR3 is TGTGCCACCAGAAGAGGACAGGGGGCTGTCTCACCCCTCCACTTT. This encodes CATRRGQGAVSPLHF. J is TRBJ1-6 and V is TRBV15, with TRBD1 identical over 11 bases. The germline CDR1 and CDR2 sequences are LNHNV and YYDKDF (reference sequence). This CDR3 is built from 15 residues. Full variable domain (rest looked up from reference TRBV15 and TRBJ1-6): DAMVIQNPRYQVTQFGKPVTLSCSQTLNHNVMYWYQQKSSQAPKLLFHYYDKDFNNEADTPDNFQSRRPNTSFCFLDIRSPGLGDTAMYLCATRRGQGAVSPLHFGNGTRLTVT.

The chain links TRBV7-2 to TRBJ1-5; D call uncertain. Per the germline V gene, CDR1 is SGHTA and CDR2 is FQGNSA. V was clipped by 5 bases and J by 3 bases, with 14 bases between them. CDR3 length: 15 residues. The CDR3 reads CASSPLGIPNQPQHF. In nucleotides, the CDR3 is TGTGCCAGCAGCCCCCTAGGGATCCCCAATCAGCCCCAGCATTTT.

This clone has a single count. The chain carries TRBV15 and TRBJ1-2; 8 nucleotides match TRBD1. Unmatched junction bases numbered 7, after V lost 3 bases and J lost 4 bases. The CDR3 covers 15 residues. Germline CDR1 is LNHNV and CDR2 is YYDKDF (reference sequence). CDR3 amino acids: CATSSTGGLTYGYTF. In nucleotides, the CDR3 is TGTGCCACCAGCAGCACAGGGGGGCTTACCTATGGCTACACCTTC.

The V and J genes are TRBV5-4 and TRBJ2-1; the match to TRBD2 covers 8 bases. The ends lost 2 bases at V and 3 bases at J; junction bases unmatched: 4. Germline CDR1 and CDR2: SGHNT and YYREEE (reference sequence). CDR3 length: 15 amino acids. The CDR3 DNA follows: TGTGCCAGCAGCTTCGGACTAGCATACTACAATGAGCAGTTCTTC. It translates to CASSFGLAYYNEQFF.

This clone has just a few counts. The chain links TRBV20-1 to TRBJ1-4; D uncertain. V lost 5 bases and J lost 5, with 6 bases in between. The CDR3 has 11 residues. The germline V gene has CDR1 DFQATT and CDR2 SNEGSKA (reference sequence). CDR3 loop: CSAGMNEKLFF. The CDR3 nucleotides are TGCAGTGCTGGAATGAATGAAAAACTGTTTTTT.

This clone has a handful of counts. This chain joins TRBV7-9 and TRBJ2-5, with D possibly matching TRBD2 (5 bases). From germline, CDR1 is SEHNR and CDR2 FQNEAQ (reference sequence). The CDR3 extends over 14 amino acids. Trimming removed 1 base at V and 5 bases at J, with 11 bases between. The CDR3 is CASSLGASRETQYF. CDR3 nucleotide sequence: TGTGCCAGCAGCTTAGGGGCTAGCCGGGAGACCCAGTACTTC.

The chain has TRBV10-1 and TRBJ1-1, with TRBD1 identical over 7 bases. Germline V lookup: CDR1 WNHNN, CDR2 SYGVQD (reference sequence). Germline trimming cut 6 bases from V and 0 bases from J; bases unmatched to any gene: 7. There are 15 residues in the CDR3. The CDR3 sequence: CASSQGVEVNTEAFF. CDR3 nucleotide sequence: TGCGCCAGCAGCCAGGGGGTAGAAGTGAACACTGAAGCTTTCTTT.

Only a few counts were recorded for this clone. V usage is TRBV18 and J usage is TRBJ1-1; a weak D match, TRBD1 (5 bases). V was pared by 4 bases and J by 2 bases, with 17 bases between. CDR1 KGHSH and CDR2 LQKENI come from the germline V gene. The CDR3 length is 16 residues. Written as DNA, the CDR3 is TGTGCCAGCTCACTTGGAGGGGCCCGGAGCAACACTGAAGCTTTCTTT. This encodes CASSLGGARSNTEAFF. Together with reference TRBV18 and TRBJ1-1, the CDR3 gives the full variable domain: NAGVMQNPRHLVRRRGQEARLRCSPMKGHSHVYWYRQLPEEGLKFMVYLQKENIIDESGMPKERFSAEFPKEGPSILRIQQVVRGDSAAYFCASSLGGARSNTEAFFGQGTRLTVV.

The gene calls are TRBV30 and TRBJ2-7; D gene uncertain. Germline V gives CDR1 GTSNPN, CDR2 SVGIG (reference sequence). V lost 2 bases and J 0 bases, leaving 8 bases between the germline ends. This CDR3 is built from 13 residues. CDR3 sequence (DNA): TGTGCCTGGAGTCGCCGGAGCTCCTACGAGCAGTACTTC. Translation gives CAWSRRSSYEQYF.

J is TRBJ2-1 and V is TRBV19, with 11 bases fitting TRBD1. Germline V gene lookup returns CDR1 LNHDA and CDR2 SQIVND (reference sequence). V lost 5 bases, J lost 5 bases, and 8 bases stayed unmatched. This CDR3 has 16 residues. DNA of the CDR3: TGTGCCAGTAGTGCGAGGACAGGGGGCAACAACAATGAGCAGTTCTTC. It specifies CASSARTGGNNNEQFF.

CDR3 DNA: TGCAGCGTTGAGAGGGGACAGGGGGCGGGCGAGACCCAGTACTTC. This gives the protein CSVERGQGAGETQYF. The rearrangement links TRBV29-1 to TRBJ2-5; 12 nucleotides match TRBD1. This CDR3 has 15 residues. J was trimmed by 5 bases and V by 3 bases; bases with no gene match: 7. CDR1 is SQVTM, CDR2 ANQGSEA, per germline. Based on the CDR3 plus reference TRBV29-1 and TRBJ2-5, the full variable domain is SAVISQKPSRDICQRGTSLTIQCQVDSQVTMMFWYRQQPGQSLTLIATANQGSEATYESGFVIDKFPISRPNLTFSTLTVSNMSPEDSSIYLCSVERGQGAGETQYFGPGTRLLVL.

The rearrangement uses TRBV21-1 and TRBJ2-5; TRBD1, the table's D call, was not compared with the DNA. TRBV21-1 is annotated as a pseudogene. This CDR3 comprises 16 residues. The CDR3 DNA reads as TGTGCCAGCAGCAAAGTGGTGGGGCGGAGAGGAGAGACCCAGTACTTC. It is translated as CASSKVVGRRGETQYF.

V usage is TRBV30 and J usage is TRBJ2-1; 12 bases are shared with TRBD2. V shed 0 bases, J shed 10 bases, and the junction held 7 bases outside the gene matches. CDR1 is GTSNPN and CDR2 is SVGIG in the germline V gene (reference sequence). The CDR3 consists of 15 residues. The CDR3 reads CAWSVGTSGFGEQFF. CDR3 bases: TGTGCCTGGAGTGTAGGGACTAGCGGGTTTGGGGAGCAGTTCTTC.

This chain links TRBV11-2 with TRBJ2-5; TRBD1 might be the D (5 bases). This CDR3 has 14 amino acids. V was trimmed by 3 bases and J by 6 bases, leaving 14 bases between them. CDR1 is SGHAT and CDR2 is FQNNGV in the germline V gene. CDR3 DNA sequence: TGTGCCAGCAGCTTCCCTTCAGGGTTACAGACCCAGTACTTC. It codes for CASSFPSGLQTQYF.